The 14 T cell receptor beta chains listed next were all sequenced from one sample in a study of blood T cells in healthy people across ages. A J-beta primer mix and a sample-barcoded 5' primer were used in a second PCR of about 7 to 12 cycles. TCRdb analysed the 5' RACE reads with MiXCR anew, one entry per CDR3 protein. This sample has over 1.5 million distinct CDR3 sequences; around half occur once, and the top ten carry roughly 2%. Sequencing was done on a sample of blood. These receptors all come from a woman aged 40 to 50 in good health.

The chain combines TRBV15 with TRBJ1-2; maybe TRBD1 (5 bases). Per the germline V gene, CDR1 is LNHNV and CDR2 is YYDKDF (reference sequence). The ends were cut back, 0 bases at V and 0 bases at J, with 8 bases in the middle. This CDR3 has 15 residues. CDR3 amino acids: CATSRDSGANYGYTF. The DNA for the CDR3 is TGTGCCACCAGCAGAGATTCGGGGGCTAACTATGGCTACACCTTC. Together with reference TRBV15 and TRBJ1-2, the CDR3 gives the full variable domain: DAMVIQNPRYQVTQFGKPVTLSCSQTLNHNVMYWYQQKSSQAPKLLFHYYDKDFNNEADTPDNFQSRRPNTSFCFLDIRSPGLGDTAMYLCATSRDSGANYGYTFGSGTRLTVV.

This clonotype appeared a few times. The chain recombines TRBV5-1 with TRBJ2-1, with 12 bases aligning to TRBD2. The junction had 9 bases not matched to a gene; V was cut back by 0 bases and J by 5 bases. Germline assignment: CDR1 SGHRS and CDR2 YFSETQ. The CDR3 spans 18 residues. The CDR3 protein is CASSLGPLLAGGNNEQFF. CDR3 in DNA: TGCGCCAGCAGCTTGGGCCCCTTACTAGCGGGGGGAAACAATGAGCAGTTCTTC.

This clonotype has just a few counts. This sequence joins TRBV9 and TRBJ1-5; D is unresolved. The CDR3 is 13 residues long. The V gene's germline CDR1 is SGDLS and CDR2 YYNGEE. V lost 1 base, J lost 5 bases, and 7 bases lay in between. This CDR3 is CASSVTPDQPQHF. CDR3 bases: TGTGCCAGCAGCGTAACGCCGGATCAGCCCCAGCATTTT.

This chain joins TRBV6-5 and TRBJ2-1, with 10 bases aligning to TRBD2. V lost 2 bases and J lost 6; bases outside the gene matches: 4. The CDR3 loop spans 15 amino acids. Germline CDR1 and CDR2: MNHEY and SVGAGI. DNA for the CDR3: TGTGCCAGCAGTTACAGCGGGGGGGGAATCAATGAGCAGTTCTTC. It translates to CASSYSGGGINEQFF.

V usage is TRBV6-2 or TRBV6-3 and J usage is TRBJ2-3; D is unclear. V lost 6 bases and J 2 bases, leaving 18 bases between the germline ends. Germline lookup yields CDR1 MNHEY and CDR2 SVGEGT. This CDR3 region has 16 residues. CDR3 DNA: TGTGCCAGCAGGTCCATGCTGGGATGGGACACAGATACGCAGTATTTT. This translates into CASRSMLGWDTDTQYF.

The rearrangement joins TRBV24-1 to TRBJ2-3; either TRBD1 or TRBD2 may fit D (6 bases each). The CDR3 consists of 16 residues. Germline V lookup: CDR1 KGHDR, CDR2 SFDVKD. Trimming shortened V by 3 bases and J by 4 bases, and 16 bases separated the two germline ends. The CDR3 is CATSDPALGGPDTQYF. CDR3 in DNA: TGTGCCACCAGTGATCCCGCCCTGGGGGGCCCAGATACGCAGTATTTT.

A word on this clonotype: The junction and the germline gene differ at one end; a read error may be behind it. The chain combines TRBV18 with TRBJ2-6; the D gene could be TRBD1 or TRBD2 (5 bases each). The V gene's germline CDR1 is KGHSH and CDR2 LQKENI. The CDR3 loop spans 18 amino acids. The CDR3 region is CASSNRDQGITGTNVLTF. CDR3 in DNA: TGTGCCAGCTCAAACCGGGATCAGGGCATAACTGGGACCAACGTCCTGACTTTC.

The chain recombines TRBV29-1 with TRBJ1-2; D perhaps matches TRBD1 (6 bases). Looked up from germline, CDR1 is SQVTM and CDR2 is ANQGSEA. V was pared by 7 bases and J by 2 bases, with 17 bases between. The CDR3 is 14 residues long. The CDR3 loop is CSATGTATNYGYTF. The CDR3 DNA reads TGCAGCGCTACAGGGACTGCGACCAACTATGGCTACACCTTC. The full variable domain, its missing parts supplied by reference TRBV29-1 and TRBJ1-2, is SAVISQKPSRDICQRGTSLTIQCQVDSQVTMMFWYRQQPGQSLTLIATANQGSEATYESGFVIDKFPISRPNLTFSTLTVSNMSPEDSSIYLCSATGTATNYGYTFGSGTRLTVV.

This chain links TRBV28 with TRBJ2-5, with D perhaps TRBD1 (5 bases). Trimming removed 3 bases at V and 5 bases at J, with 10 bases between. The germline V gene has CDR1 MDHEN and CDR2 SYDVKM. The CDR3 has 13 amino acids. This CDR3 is CASSFQGPETQYF. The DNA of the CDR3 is TGTGCCAGCAGTTTTCAGGGCCCGGAGACCCAGTACTTC.

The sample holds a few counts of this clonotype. The CDR3 DNA follows: TGTGCCAGCAGTTACTTGTGTGGGATTTTTTTATTGGAGACCCAGTACTTC. Encoded protein: CASSYLCGIFLLETQYF. V and J are TRBV6-5 and TRBJ2-5; D gene unclear. The length of the CDR3 is 17 residues. The germline CDR1 and CDR2 sequences are MNHEY and SVGAGI. V was pared by 1 base and J by 5 bases, with 20 bases between.

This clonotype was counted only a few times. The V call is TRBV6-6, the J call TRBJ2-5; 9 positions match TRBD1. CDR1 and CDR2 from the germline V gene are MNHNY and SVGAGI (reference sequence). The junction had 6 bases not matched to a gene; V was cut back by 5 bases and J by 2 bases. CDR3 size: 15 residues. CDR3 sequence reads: CASSPGTGWQETQYF. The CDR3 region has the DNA TGTGCCAGCAGTCCCGGGACAGGGTGGCAAGAGACCCAGTACTTC.

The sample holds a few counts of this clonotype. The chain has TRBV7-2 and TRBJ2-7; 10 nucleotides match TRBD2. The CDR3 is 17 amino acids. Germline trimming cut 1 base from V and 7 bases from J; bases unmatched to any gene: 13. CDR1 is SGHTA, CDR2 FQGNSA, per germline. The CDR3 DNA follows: TGTGCCAGCAGCTTAGTGTCTAGCGGGGGATTTTCCCATGAGCAGTACTTC. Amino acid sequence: CASSLVSSGGFSHEQYF.

CDR3: CASSSIRPPQETQYF. In DNA form, the CDR3 reads TGTGCCAGCAGCTCCATTCGACCCCCTCAAGAGACCCAGTACTTC. This chain uses TRBV7-2 with TRBJ2-5; no firm D call. Trimming shortened V by 4 bases and J by 2 bases, and 14 bases separated the two germline ends. The CDR3 has 15 residues. The V gene's germline CDR1 is SGHTA and CDR2 FQGNSA. Full variable domain (missing parts from reference TRBV7-2 and TRBJ2-5): GAGVSQSPSNKVTEKGKDVELRCDPISGHTALYWYRQSLGQGLEFLIYFQGNSAPDKSGLPSDRFSAERTGGSVSTLTIQRTQQEDSAVYLCASSSIRPPQETQYFGPGTRLLVL.

DNA for the CDR3: TGTGCCACCCGAAGAGGGGGGGTTACAGATACGCAGTATTTT. Its translation: CATRRGGVTDTQYF. The rearrangement joins TRBV7-9 to TRBJ2-3, with D perhaps TRBD2 (7 bases). Germline CDR1 is SEHNR and CDR2 is FQNEAQ (reference sequence). This CDR3 comprises 14 residues. The V end lost 10 bases, the J end lost 3 bases, and 17 bases lay between the germline ends.